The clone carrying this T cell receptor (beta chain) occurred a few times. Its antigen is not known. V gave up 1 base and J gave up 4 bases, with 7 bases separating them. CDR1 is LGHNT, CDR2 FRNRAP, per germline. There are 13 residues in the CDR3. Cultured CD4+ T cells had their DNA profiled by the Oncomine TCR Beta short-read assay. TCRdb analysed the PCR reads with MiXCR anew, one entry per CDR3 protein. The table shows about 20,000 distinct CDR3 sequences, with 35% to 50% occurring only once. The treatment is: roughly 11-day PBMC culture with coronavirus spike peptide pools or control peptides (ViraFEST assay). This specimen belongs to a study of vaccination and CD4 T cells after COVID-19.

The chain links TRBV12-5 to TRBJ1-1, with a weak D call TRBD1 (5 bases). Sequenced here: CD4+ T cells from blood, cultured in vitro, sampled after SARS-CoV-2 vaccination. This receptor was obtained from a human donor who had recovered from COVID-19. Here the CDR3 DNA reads TGTGCTAGTGGTTTGGGTAGGGGCACTGAAGCTTTCTTT. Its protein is CASGLGRGTEAFF. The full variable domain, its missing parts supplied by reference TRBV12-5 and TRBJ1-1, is DARVTQTPRHKVTEMGQEVTMRCQPILGHNTVFWYRQTMMQGLELLAYFRNRAPLDDSGMPKDRFSAEMPDATLATLKIQPSEPRDSAVYFCASGLGRGTEAFFGQGTRLTVV.